This TCR beta chain came from a study of T cell responses to AZD1222 COVID-19 vaccine. This table comes from immunoSEQ multiplex PCR, and its TCRdb copy is limited to in-frame clones, with some not included. This sample has roughly 84,000 clones, with around nine tenths found just once. A note on this clone: Its antigen is unidentified.

The CDR3 covers 15 residues. Trimming stripped 3 bases from V and 6 bases from J, with 14 bases between. Germline V gene sequence: CDR1 LGHDT, CDR2 YNNKEL (reference sequence). Study-level results: The donor cohort was predominantly white British with a female majority, and clonal diversity may have been underestimated. It was only after the peak T cell response that any repertoires were sampled. The reported proportion of spike-specific TCRs targeting unmutated variant regions was nearly half.

The origin of this receptor is an adult who received the AZD1222 COVID-19 vaccine. The chain uses TRBV3-1 (or the pseudogene TRBV3-2) and TRBJ2-2; D is tentatively TRBD1 or TRBD2 (5 bases each). The sequencing here drew on peripheral blood, taken 28 days after the second AZD1222 dose. CDR3 loop: CASSHRDGRAGELFF. The CDR3 nucleotides are TGTGCCAGCAGCCACCGGGACGGGCGGGCCGGGGAGCTGTTTTTT.